The 19 T cell receptor beta chains below all came from one sample that was sequenced in a study of blood T cell repertoires in COVID-19 (dated by TCRdb to 2018 to 2020). Libraries were constructed by the immunoSEQ multiplex PCR assay. TCRdb stores this immuneACCESS table with in-frame sequences only. Part of the clones is absent; in the studies checked, under half of the shortfall reflects unresolved V genes, and no reason is known for the rest. The sample data list 120,000 or so clones, and approximately 88% of these were observed just once. The ten biggest clones cover less than 8% of the sample. The sample comprised peripheral blood. All receptors come from a man aged 45-65 years with acute or convalescent COVID-19.

CDR3 region: CASSPSLSGSNNEQFF. DNA for the CDR3: TGTGCCAGCAGCCCCTCCCTTAGCGGGAGCAATAATGAGCAGTTCTTC. The V gene is TRBV11-2, the J gene TRBJ2-1; TRBD2 matches at 9 bases. V was clipped by 5 bases and J by 7 bases; unmatched bases: 12. The CDR3 loop spans 16 amino acids. The germline V gene has CDR1 SGHAT and CDR2 FQNNGV.

The rearrangement links TRBV7-2 to TRBJ2-7; TRBD2 matches at 14 bases. The CDR3 is made up of 14 amino acids. CDR1 SGHTA and CDR2 FQGNSA come from the germline V gene. V shed 3 bases, J shed 7 bases, and the junction held 2 bases outside the gene matches. In nucleotides, the CDR3 is TGTGCCAGCAGCTTCGGACTAGCGGGAGGTGAGCAGTACTTC. Translation: CASSFGLAGGEQYF.

This clone appeared a single time. The rearrangement joins TRBV27 to TRBJ1-2; 10 bases agree with TRBD1. Germline CDR1 and CDR2: MNHEY and SMNVEV (reference sequence). The junction had 8 bases not matched to a gene; V was cut back by 5 bases and J by 8 bases. CDR3 length: 14 amino acids. The chain's CDR3 is CASSPGTGVGGYTF. CDR3 sequence (DNA): TGTGCCAGCAGTCCTGGGACAGGGGTTGGCGGCTACACCTTC.

The rearrangement uses TRBV6-2 or TRBV6-3 and TRBJ2-7, with D maybe TRBD1 (6 bases). In germline, CDR1 is MNHEY, CDR2 SVGEGT. CDR3 length: 16 residues. Trimming took off 6 bases at V and 6 bases at J, with 24 bases between the two ends. The chain's CDR3 is CASSEMETGKGGEQYF. CDR3 in DNA: TGTGCCAGCAGCGAAATGGAAACAGGGAAAGGAGGCGAGCAGTACTTC.

The chain employs TRBV27 and TRBJ1-2; D might be TRBD1 (5 bases). The CDR3 runs 14 residues. V lost 7 bases and J lost 4, with 16 bases in between. CDR1 is MNHEY, CDR2 SMNVEV, per germline (reference sequence). Here the CDR3 DNA reads TGTGCCAGCAAGATTTCCCCAGGGCCCTATGGCTACACCTTC. Encoded protein: CASKISPGPYGYTF.

The rearrangement joins TRBV18 to TRBJ2-5, with D possibly TRBD2 on 6 matching bases. Germline loops: CDR1 KGHSH, CDR2 LQKENI. V was cut by 0 bases and J by 4 bases, with 12 bases left in between. The length of the CDR3 is 15 residues. This chain's CDR3 is CASSPPSGRVETQYF. The CDR3, as DNA: TGTGCCAGCTCACCACCGTCCGGGAGAGTAGAGACCCAGTACTTC.

This chain links TRBV12-5 with TRBJ2-7; 9 nucleotides align to TRBD2. The CDR3 runs to 18 residues. Looked up from germline, CDR1 is LGHNT and CDR2 is FRNRAP. The junction had 12 bases not matched to a gene; V was cut back by 1 base and J by 2 bases. CDR3: CASGLAQETSGMAYEQYF. The CDR3 nucleotides are TGTGCTAGTGGTTTGGCCCAAGAGACTAGCGGCATGGCCTACGAGCAGTACTTC.

The gene calls are TRBV3-1 (or the pseudogene TRBV3-2) and TRBJ1-5, with unresolved D. V dropped 1 base and J dropped 5 bases, with 6 bases sitting between them. The CDR3 covers 13 residues. Germline loops: CDR1 LGHDT, CDR2 YNNKEL (reference sequence). CDR3 nucleotide sequence: TGTGCCAGCAGCCAAGTACTGGATCAGCCCCAGCATTTT. Residues: CASSQVLDQPQHF.

The chain joins TRBV5-5 to TRBJ1-4; weak D call: TRBD1 (5 bases). V gave up 4 bases and J gave up 1 base, with 14 bases separating them. The CDR3 extends over 16 amino acids. From germline, CDR1 is SGHKS and CDR2 YYEKEE (reference sequence). CDR3 in DNA: TGTGCCAGCAGCCTTTTGGGGGGAAGAACTAATGAAAAACTGTTTTTT. Its translation: CASSLLGGRTNEKLFF.

The chain is built from TRBV5-1 and TRBJ2-3; the D is unclear. V was shortened by 1 base and J by 0 bases, with 15 bases between the two germline ends. From germline, CDR1 is SGHRS and CDR2 YFSETQ. The CDR3 totals 17 residues. The CDR3 here is CASSLNLGRPSTDTQYF. CDR3 nucleotides: TGCGCCAGCAGCTTGAATCTCGGCAGGCCTAGCACAGATACGCAGTATTTT.

CDR3: CASALEYYAYNEQFF. DNA of the CDR3: TGTGCCAGCGCCTTGGAGTACTACGCTTACAATGAGCAGTTCTTC. The V and J genes are TRBV6-5 and TRBJ2-1; D gene ambiguous. Trimming removed 8 bases from V and 4 bases from J, with 18 bases in between. Germline CDR1 is MNHEY and CDR2 is SVGAGI. The CDR3 contains 15 residues.

This clone was observed once. V is TRBV14 and J is TRBJ2-1, with 7 bases aligning to TRBD2. CDR1 and CDR2 (germline): SGHDN, FVKESK. V trimming: 2 bases; J trimming: 4 bases; junction bases outside the gene matches: 11. This CDR3 is 17 amino acids long. The CDR3 DNA sequence: TGTGCCAGCAGCCAACTACAAGGACTAGGTCCTTACAATGAGCAGTTCTTC. Protein sequence: CASSQLQGLGPYNEQFF.

V usage is TRBV30 and J usage is TRBJ1-2, with D possibly matching TRBD1 (6 bases). Germline CDR1 GTSNPN, CDR2 SVGIG (reference sequence). CDR3 size: 11 residues. V lost 3 bases, J lost 7 bases, and 9 bases lay in between. The CDR3 here is CAWRQGSGYTF. The CDR3 DNA reads TGTGCCTGGAGGCAGGGGTCTGGCTACACCTTC.

This clone was observed a handful of times. The chain carries TRBV7-9 and TRBJ1-2; 8 bases are shared with TRBD1. This CDR3 has 17 amino acids. Germline values: CDR1 SEHNR, CDR2 FQNEAQ (reference sequence). V was clipped by 5 bases and J by 0 bases; unmatched bases: 11. The CDR3 bases are TGTGCCAGCAGCCCGGACAGGGTACTCCTGTCTAACTATGGCTACACCTTC. Encoded protein: CASSPDRVLLSNYGYTF.

The chain employs TRBV7-9 and TRBJ1-2, with D maybe TRBD1 (6 bases). Between the trimmed V and J ends, which lost 2 bases and 4 bases, there was a span of 11 bases. The V gene's germline CDR1 is SEHNR and CDR2 FQNEAQ (reference sequence). This CDR3 spans 14 amino acids. The CDR3 region is CASSLNMGAYGYTF. CDR3 coding DNA: TGTGCCAGCAGCTTAAATATGGGGGCCTATGGCTACACCTTC.

The chain is built from TRBV30 and TRBJ2-1, with D possibly being TRBD2 (5 bases). Germline-derived CDR1 and CDR2 are GTSNPN and SVGIG (reference sequence). The CDR3 is 12 residues long. V was shortened by 0 bases and J by 9 bases, with 9 bases between the two germline ends. The CDR3 DNA reads TGTGCCTGGAGTGTAAAGGCGGGTGAGCAGTTCTTC. As protein: CAWSVKAGEQFF.

The rearrangement uses TRBV25-1 and TRBJ1-5; 9 positions match TRBD1. CDR3 length: 16 amino acids. Germline V gene sequence: CDR1 MGHDK, CDR2 SYGVNS. J gave up 6 bases and V 3 bases, and 9 bases lay outside the gene matches. The CDR3 bases are TGTGCCAGCAGTGACGGGACAGGGAGTATAGGTCAGCCCCAGCATTTT. Encoded protein: CASSDGTGSIGQPQHF.

This chain links TRBV29-1 with TRBJ2-2; TRBD1 is a possible D gene (5 bases). Germline V gene data show CDR1 as SQVTM and CDR2 as ANQGSEA. The V and J ends lost 6 bases and 2 bases respectively, with 10 bases between them. This CDR3 spans 13 amino acids. CDR3 amino acids: CSVYDSNTGELFF. The DNA of the CDR3 is TGCAGCGTCTATGACAGTAACACCGGGGAGCTGTTTTTT.

The V gene is TRBV28, the J gene TRBJ1-1, with TRBD1 identical over 8 bases. The V gene's germline CDR1 is MDHEN and CDR2 SYDVKM. The CDR3 covers 11 residues. V shed 7 bases and J 11 bases; nucleotides not matched to a gene: 6. Here the CDR3 reads CASNRDRRAFF. CDR3 DNA: TGTGCCAGCAACAGGGACAGGCGGGCTTTCTTT.